This section outlines one T cell receptor (beta chain) sequence together with its context. Germline CDR1 SEHNR, CDR2 FQNEAQ (reference sequence). Trimming shortened V by 9 bases and J by 4 bases, and 15 bases separated the two germline ends. The CDR3 is 13 amino acids. The source of the sample is a study of technical replicates of blood from a few donors. This table comes from immunoSEQ multiplex PCR, and its TCRdb copy is limited to in-frame clones, with some not included. The data hold 60,000 to 85,000 clones, with roughly 94% observed a single time. The source material was T cells isolated from PBMCs. This TCR derives from a human donor in good health. This rearrangement joins TRBV7-9 to TRBJ1-2; tentatively, D is TRBD1 (5 bases). The CDR3 sequence: CASDGRGGYGYTF. Written as DNA, the CDR3 is TGTGCCAGTGACGGGAGGGGTGGCTATGGCTACACCTTC. Variable domain in full (rest from reference TRBV7-9 and TRBJ1-2): DTGVSQNPRHKITKRGQNVTFRCDPISEHNRLYWYRQTLGQGPEFLTYFQNEAQLEKSRLLSDRFSAERPKGSFSTLEIQRTEQGDSAMYLCASDGRGGYGYTFGSGTRLTVV.